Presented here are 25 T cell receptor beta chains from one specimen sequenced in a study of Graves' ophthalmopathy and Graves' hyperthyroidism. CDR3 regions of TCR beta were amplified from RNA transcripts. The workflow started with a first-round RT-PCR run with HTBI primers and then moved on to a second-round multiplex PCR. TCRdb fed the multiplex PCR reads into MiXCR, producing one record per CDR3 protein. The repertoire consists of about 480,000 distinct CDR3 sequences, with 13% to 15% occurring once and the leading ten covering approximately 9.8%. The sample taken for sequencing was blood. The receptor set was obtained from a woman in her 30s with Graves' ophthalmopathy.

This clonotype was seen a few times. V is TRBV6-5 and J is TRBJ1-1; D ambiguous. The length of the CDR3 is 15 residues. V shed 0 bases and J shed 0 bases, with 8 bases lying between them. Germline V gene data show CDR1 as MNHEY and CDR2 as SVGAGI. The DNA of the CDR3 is TGTGCCAGCAGTTACTCGTGGAATATGAACACTGAAGCTTTCTTT. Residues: CASSYSWNMNTEAFF.

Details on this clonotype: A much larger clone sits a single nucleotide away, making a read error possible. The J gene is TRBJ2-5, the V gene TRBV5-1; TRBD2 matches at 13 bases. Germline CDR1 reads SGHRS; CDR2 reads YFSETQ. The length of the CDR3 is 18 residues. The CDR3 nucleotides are TGCGCCAGCAGCGGCGGACTAGCGGGAGAGGTAGACCAAGAGACCAAGTACTTC. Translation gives CASSGGLAGEVDQETKYF.

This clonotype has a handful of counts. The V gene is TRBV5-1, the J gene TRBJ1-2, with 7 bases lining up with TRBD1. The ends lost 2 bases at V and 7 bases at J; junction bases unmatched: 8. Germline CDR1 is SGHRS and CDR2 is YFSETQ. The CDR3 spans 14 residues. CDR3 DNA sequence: TGCGCCAGCAGCTTTAACCAAGGGGGCTCTGGCTACACCTTC. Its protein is CASSFNQGGSGYTF.

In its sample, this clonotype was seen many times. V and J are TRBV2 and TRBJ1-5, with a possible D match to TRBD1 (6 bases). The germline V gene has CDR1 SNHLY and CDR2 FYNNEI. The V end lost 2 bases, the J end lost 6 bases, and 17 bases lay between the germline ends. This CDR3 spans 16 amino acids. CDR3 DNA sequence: TGTGCCAGCAGTGAATTGGGGGACACAAGGGGTCAGCCCCAGCATTTT. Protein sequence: CASSELGDTRGQPQHF.

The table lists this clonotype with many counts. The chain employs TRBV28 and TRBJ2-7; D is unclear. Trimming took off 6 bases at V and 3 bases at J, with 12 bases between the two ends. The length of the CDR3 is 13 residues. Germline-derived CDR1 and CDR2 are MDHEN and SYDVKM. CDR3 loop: CASRSGGVYEQYF. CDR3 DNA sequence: TGTGCCAGCAGGTCAGGTGGAGTCTACGAGCAGTACTTC.

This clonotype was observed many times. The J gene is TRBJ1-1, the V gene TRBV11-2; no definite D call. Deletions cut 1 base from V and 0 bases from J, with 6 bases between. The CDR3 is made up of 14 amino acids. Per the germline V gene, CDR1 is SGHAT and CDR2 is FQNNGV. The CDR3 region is CASSLALLNTEAFF. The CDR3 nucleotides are TGTGCCAGCAGCTTAGCCCTATTGAACACTGAAGCTTTCTTT.

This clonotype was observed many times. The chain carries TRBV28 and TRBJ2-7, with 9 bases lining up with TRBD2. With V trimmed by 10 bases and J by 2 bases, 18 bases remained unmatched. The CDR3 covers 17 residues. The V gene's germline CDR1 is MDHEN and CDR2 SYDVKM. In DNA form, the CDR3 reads TGTGCCACGATCTCAGGGCCGACTAGCGGTTTTGCCTACGAGCAGTACTTC. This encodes CATISGPTSGFAYEQYF.

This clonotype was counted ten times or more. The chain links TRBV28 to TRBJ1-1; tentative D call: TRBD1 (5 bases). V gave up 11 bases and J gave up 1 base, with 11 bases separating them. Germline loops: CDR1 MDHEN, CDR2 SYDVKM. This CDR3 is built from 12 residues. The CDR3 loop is CAGRGGNTEAFF. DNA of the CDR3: TGTGCCGGCCGGGGGGGGAACACTGAAGCTTTCTTT. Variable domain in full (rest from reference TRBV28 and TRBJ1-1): DVKVTQSSRYLVKRTGEKVFLECVQDMDHENMFWYRQDPGLGLRLIYFSYDVKMKEKGDIPEGYSVSREKKERFSLILESASTNQTSMYLCAGRGGNTEAFFGQGTRLTVV.

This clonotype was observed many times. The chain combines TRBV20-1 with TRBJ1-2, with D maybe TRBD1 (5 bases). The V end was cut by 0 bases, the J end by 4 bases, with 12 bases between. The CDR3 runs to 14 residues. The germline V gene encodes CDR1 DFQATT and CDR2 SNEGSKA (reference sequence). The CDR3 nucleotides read TGCAGTGCTAGAGATTCAAGGGGCCTCTATGGCTACACCTTC. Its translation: CSARDSRGLYGYTF.

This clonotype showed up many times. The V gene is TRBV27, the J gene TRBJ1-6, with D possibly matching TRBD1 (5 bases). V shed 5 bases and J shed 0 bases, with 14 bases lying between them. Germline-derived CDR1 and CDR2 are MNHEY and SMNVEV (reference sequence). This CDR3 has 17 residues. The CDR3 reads CASSHDSWSSYNSPLHF. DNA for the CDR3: TGTGCCAGCAGTCACGACAGCTGGAGCTCCTATAATTCACCCCTCCACTTT.

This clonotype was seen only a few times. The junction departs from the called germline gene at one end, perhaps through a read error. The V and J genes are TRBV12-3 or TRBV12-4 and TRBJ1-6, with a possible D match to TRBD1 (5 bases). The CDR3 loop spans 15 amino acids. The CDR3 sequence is CASSFERSGNSPLHF. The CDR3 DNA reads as TGTGCCAGCAGTTTTGAGAGGTCAGGGAATTCCCCCCTCCACTTT.

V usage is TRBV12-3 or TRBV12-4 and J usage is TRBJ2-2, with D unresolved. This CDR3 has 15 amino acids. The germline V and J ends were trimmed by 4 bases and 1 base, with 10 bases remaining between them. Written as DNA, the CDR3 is TGTGCCAGCAGTTGGTCCAGCGTGAACACCGGGGAGCTGTTTTTT. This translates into CASSWSSVNTGELFF.

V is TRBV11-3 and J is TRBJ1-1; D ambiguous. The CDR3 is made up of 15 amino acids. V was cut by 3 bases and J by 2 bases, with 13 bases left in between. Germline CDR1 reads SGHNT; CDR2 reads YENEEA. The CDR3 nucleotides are TGTGCCAGCAGCTTGGAAGGGTTAGCTAACACTGAAGCTTTCTTT. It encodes CASSLEGLANTEAFF.

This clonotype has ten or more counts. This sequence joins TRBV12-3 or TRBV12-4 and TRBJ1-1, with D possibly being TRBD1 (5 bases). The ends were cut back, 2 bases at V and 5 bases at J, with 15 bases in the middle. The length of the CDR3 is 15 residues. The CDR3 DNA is TGTGCCAGCAGTTTACCTGGGGCTAAGTATACTGAAGCTTTCTTT. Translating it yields CASSLPGAKYTEAFF.

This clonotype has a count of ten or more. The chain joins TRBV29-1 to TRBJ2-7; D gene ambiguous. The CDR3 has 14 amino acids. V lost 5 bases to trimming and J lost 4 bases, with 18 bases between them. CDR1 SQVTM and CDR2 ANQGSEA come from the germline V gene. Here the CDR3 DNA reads TGCAGCGTTAGCACGGGCCTGTCGATATACGAGCAGTACTTC. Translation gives CSVSTGLSIYEQYF.

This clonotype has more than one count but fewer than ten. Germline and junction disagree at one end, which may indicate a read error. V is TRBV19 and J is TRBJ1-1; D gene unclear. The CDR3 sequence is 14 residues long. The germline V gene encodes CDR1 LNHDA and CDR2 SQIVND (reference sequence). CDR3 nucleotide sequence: TGTGCCAGTAGTATAGCGGCAGCGAACGCTGAAGCTTTCTTT. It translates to CASSIAAANAEAFF.

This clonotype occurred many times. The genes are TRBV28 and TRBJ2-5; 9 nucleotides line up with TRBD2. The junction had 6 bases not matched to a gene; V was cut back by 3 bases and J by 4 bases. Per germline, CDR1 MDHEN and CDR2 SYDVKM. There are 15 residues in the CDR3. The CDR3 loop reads CASSFAGREGETQYF. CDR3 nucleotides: TGTGCCAGCAGTTTCGCCGGGCGGGAGGGAGAGACCCAGTACTTC.

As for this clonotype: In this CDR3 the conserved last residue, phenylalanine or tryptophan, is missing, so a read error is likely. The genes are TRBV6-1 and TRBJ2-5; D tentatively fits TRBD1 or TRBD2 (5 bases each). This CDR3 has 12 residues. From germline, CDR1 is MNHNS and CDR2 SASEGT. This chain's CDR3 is CLKWDDQETQYL. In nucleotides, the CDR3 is TGTCTTAAATGGGACGACCAAGAGACCCAGTACCTC.

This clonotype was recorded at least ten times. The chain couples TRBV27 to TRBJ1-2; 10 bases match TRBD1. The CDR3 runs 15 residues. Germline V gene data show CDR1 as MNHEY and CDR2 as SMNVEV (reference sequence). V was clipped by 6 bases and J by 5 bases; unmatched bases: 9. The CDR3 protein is CASRNGQGDYYGYTF. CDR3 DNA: TGTGCCAGCAGGAATGGACAGGGGGATTATTATGGCTACACCTTC.

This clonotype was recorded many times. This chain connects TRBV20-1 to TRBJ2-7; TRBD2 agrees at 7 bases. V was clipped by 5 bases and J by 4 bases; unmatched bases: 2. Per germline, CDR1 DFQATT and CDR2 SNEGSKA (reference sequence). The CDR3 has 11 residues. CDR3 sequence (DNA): TGCAGTGCTCGGCGGGGGTACGAGCAGTACTTC. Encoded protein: CSARRGYEQYF.

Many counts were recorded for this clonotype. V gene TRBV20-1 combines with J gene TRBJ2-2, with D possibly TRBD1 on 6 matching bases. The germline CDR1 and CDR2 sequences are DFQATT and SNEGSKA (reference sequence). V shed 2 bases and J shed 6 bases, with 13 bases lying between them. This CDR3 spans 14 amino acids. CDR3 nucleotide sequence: TGCAGTGCTAGACCCCCACAGGGATCCGGGGAGCTGTTTTTT. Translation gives CSARPPQGSGELFF.

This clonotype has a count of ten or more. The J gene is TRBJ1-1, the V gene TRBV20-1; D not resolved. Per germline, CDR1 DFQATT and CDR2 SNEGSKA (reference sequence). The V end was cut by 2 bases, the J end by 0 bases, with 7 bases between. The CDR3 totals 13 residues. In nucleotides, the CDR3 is TGCAGTGCTAGATCTCAGGTGAACACTGAAGCTTTCTTT. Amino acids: CSARSQVNTEAFF.

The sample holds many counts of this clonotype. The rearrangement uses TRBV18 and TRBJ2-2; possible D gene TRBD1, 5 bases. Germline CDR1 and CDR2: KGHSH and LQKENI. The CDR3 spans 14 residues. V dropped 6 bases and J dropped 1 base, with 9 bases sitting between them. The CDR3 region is CASSGQVNTGELFF. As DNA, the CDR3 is TGTGCCAGCTCGGGGCAGGTGAACACCGGGGAGCTGTTTTTT.

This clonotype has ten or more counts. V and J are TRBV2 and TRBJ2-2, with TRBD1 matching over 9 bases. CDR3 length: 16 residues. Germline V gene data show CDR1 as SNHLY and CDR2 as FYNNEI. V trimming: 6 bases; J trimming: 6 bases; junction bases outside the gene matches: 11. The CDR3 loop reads CASRGQGRGGSGELFF. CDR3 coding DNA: TGTGCCAGCAGGGGACAGGGCAGGGGAGGGTCCGGGGAGCTGTTTTTT.

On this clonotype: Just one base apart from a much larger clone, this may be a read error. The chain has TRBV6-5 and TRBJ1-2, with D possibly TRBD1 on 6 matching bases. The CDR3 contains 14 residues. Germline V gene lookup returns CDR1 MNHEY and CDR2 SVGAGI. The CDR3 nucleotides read TGTGCCAGCAGTTACGGGGGGCGCCCATATGGCTACGCCTTC. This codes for CASSYGGRPYGYAF.